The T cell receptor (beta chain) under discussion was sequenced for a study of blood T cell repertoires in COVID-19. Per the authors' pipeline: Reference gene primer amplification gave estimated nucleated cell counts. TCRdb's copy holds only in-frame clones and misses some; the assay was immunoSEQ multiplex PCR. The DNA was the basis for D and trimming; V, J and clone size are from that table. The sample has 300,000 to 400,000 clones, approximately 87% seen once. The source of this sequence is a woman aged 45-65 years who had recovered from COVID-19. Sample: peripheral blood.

This CDR3 is CASSYSPHPTGELFF. CDR3 nucleotide sequence: TGTGCCAGCAGTTACTCCCCCCATCCCACCGGGGAGCTGTTTTTT. This chain joins TRBV6-5 and TRBJ2-2; no definite D call. The CDR3 is 15 amino acids. Trimming took 0 bases from V and 4 from J, leaving 9 bases between them. CDR1 is MNHEY, CDR2 SVGAGI, per germline.